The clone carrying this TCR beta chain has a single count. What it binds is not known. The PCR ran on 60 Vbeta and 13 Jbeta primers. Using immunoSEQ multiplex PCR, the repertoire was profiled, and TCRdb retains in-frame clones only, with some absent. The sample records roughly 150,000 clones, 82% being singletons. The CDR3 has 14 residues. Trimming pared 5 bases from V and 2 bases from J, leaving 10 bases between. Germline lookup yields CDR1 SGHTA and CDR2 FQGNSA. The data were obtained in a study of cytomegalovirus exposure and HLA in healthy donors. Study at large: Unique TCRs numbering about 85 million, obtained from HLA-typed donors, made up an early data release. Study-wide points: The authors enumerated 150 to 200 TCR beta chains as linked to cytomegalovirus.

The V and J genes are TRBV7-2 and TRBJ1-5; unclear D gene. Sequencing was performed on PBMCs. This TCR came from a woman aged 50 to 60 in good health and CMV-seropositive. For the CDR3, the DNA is TGTGCCAGCAGCCCTCGCGGAGGCAATCAGCCCCAGCATTTT. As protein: CASSPRGGNQPQHF. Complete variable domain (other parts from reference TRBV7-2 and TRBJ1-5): GAGVSQSPSNKVTEKGKDVELRCDPISGHTALYWYRQSLGQGLEFLIYFQGNSAPDKSGLPSDRFSAERTGGSVSTLTIQRTQQEDSAVYLCASSPRGGNQPQHFGDGTRLSIL.